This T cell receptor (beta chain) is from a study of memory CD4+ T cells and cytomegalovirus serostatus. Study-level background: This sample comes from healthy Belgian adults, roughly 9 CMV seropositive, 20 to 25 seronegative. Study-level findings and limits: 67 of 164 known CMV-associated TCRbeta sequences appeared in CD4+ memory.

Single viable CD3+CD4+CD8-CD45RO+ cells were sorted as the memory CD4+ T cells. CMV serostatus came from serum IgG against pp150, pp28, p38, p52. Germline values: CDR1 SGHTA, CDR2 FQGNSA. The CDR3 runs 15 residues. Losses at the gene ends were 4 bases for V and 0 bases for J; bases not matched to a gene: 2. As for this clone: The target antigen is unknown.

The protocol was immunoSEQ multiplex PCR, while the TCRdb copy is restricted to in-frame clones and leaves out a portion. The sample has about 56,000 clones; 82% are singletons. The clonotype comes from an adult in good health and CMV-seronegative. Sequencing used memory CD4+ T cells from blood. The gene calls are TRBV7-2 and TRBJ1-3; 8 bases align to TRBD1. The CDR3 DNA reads TGTGCCAGCAGCTCCGACAGGGGCTCTGGAAACACCATATATTTT. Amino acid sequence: CASSSDRGSGNTIYF.